One sample yielded the 18 T cell receptor beta chains listed below, sequenced in a study of cytomegalovirus exposure and HLA in healthy donors. A multiplex PCR was run with 60 Vbeta primers and 13 Jbeta primers. TCRdb's copy holds only in-frame clones and misses some; the assay was immunoSEQ multiplex PCR. Of more than 90,000 clones detected, about 72% appear once; the ten largest clones hold 15% to 20%. The sequencing sample was made of PBMCs. Source of these receptors: a man aged 50-60 years in good health and CMV-seropositive.

This chain links TRBV11-2 with TRBJ2-7; tentative D call: TRBD1 (5 bases). CDR1 and CDR2 from the germline V gene are SGHAT and FQNNGV. The CDR3 is made up of 16 amino acids. Trimming shortened V by 2 bases and J by 2 bases, and 16 bases separated the two germline ends. The CDR3 reads CASSLMSGGATYEQYF. DNA of the CDR3: TGTGCCAGCAGCTTAATGTCGGGTGGGGCTACCTACGAGCAGTACTTC.

The chain joins TRBV10-2 to TRBJ2-3; the D gene is possibly TRBD2 (6 bases). The V gene's germline CDR1 is WSHSY and CDR2 SAAADI. V dropped 6 bases and J dropped 6 bases, with 22 bases sitting between them. This CDR3 region has 16 residues. The CDR3 loop is CASRNYGGALGDTQYF. CDR3 sequence (DNA): TGCGCCAGCAGGAACTATGGCGGGGCCCTAGGGGATACGCAGTATTTT.

Here the CDR3 DNA reads TGTGCCAGCAGTGAGCAAATAGCGGGAGTAACCGGGGAGCTGTTTTTT. As protein: CASSEQIAGVTGELFF. The rearrangement links TRBV6-4 to TRBJ2-2, with 9 bases that match TRBD2. Germline CDR1 is MRHNA and CDR2 is SNTAGT. This CDR3 contains 16 residues. V dropped 3 bases and J dropped 5; count of bases not matched to a gene: 7.

J is TRBJ2-7 and V is TRBV11-2; D is unclear. CDR1 is SGHAT, CDR2 FQNNGV, per germline. CDR3 size: 16 residues. Trimming took 4 bases from V and 0 from J, leaving 16 bases between them. The CDR3 protein is CASSSKISQISYEQYF. CDR3 sequence (DNA): TGTGCCAGCAGCTCCAAGATTTCACAGATCTCCTACGAGCAGTACTTC.

The chain uses TRBV6-1 and TRBJ1-5; D is ambiguous. The CDR3 consists of 16 residues. Germline V gene lookup returns CDR1 MNHNS and CDR2 SASEGT. The V end was cut by 3 bases, the J end by 4 bases, with 16 bases between. The CDR3 loop is CASSDWADSPNQPQHF. As DNA, the CDR3 is TGTGCCAGCAGTGATTGGGCAGATTCCCCTAATCAGCCCCAGCATTTT.

V usage is TRBV11-2 and J usage is TRBJ2-7; 12 nucleotides align to TRBD1. The CDR3 is 16 amino acids. The germline gives CDR1 SGHAT, CDR2 FQNNGV. Trimming cost V 4 bases and J 3 bases; bases outside gene matches: 7. As DNA, the CDR3 is TGTGCCAGCAGCTCTAGGGGACAGGGGGCAGTCTACGAGCAGTACTTC. Translating it yields CASSSRGQGAVYEQYF.

J is TRBJ1-1 and V is TRBV7-6; D gene ambiguous. The V end lost 2 bases, the J end lost 1 base, and 8 bases lay between the germline ends. Looked up from germline, CDR1 is SGHVS and CDR2 is FNYEAQ. The CDR3 totals 14 residues. The CDR3 protein is CASSLSTRNTEAFF. The CDR3 DNA sequence: TGTGCCAGCAGCTTATCGACACGGAACACTGAAGCTTTCTTT.

This clone was seen more than once but under ten times. The V gene is TRBV6-6, the J gene TRBJ1-1; D ambiguous. Trimming took 7 bases from V and 4 from J, leaving 16 bases between them. Looked up from germline, CDR1 is MNHNY and CDR2 is SVGAGI (reference sequence). This CDR3 is built from 14 residues. The CDR3 DNA reads TGTGCCAGCAATTTGAGAGGGAGGGTCACTGAAGCTTTCTTT. This sequence encodes CASNLRGRVTEAFF.

The chain recombines TRBV21-1 with TRBJ2-7; no check of the table's D call, TRBD2, against the DNA was made. TRBV21-1 is designated a pseudogene. This CDR3 is 15 amino acids long. As DNA, the CDR3 is TGTGCCAGCAGCTCGAGTATCCTGTCATCCTACGAGCAGTACTTC. This gives the protein CASSSSILSSYEQYF.

The V call is TRBV7-9, the J call TRBJ2-6, with D perhaps TRBD2 (6 bases). CDR1 SEHNR and CDR2 FQNEAQ come from the germline V gene (reference sequence). The CDR3 consists of 16 residues. V lost 8 bases to trimming and J lost 0 bases, with 14 bases between them. CDR3 in amino acids: CASLGTPPSGANVLTF. The CDR3, as DNA: TGTGCCAGCCTTGGGACTCCCCCCTCTGGGGCCAACGTCCTGACTTTC.

This chain joins TRBV4-1 and TRBJ1-3; 8 bases are a match to TRBD1. CDR1 is MGHRA, CDR2 YSYEKL, per germline. There are 18 residues in the CDR3. With 0 bases clipped from V and 0 bases from J, the junction kept 7 bases outside the gene matches. The CDR3 bases are TGCGCCAGCAGCCAAGAGGGGGACAGGCATCACTCTGGAAACACCATATATTTT. It yields the protein CASSQEGDRHHSGNTIYF.

J is TRBJ2-7 and V is TRBV5-1; TRBD2 matches 9 bases. The CDR3 is 15 amino acids. V was pared by 0 bases and J by 3 bases, with 4 bases of the junction left unmatched. Germline CDR1 is SGHRS and CDR2 is YFSETQ. DNA of the CDR3: TGCGCCAGCAGCTTGGTTGTAGCGGGAGACTACGAGCAGTACTTC. Translation: CASSLVVAGDYEQYF.

This clone has just a few counts. The CDR3 reads CASSPHAGEPRNEQFF. In DNA, the CDR3 is TGTGCCAGCAGCCCCCACGCGGGAGAGCCCCGCAATGAGCAGTTCTTC. The chain combines TRBV6-4 with TRBJ2-1; 7 nucleotides line up with TRBD2. The length of the CDR3 is 16 residues. The V and J ends lost 6 bases and 6 bases, in that order; junction bases with no gene match: 14. Germline CDR1 is MRHNA and CDR2 is SNTAGT.

The table lists this clone with a count of one. This chain joins TRBV11-3 and TRBJ2-5, with no clear D. The J call is in doubt because the DNA end fits TRBJ2-7 better. Germline CDR1 is SGHNT and CDR2 is YENEEA. CDR3 size: 13 residues. The CDR3 DNA reads as TGTGCCAGCAGCTTAGATCTCACCAACGAGCAGTACTTC. It translates to CASSLDLTNEQYF.

In its sample, this clone was seen a few times. The chain combines TRBV11-2 with TRBJ2-2; D is undetermined. The germline V and J ends were trimmed by 4 bases and 7 bases, with 7 bases remaining between them. The CDR3 covers 12 residues. Germline V CDR1 and CDR2: SGHAT, FQNNGV. This CDR3 is CASSSRLGELFF. The CDR3 nucleotides are TGTGCCAGCAGCTCCCGTCTCGGGGAGCTGTTTTTT.

The chain recombines TRBV5-1 with TRBJ2-5, with 7 bases lining up with TRBD2. The germline V gene encodes CDR1 SGHRS and CDR2 YFSETQ. CDR3 length: 16 amino acids. V lost 5 bases to trimming and J lost 2 bases; unmatched junction nucleotides: 12. The CDR3 region has the DNA TGCGCCAGCAGACCCCCCGGCCTAGCGGAGCAAGAGACCCAGTACTTC. As protein: CASRPPGLAEQETQYF.

V usage is TRBV7-9 and J usage is TRBJ1-2; D is uncertain. Germline assignment: CDR1 SEHNR and CDR2 FQNEAQ (reference sequence). V dropped 3 bases and J dropped 8 bases, with 13 bases sitting between them. CDR3 length: 13 amino acids. CDR3 amino acids: CASSFRGLQGYTF. The CDR3 DNA follows: TGTGCCAGCAGCTTTCGAGGCCTCCAGGGCTACACCTTC.

The J gene is TRBJ2-1, the V gene TRBV9; D might be TRBD2 (6 bases). The V and J ends lost 0 bases and 4 bases respectively, with 14 bases between them. This CDR3 comprises 16 residues. Germline V gives CDR1 SGDLS, CDR2 YYNGEE. This chain's CDR3 is CASSVGGSGYYNEQFF. DNA of the CDR3: TGTGCCAGCAGCGTAGGTGGTAGCGGTTATTACAATGAGCAGTTCTTC.